The entry below gives a single T cell receptor (beta chain) sequence along with its context. Its antigen remains unidentified. These data are taken from a study of T-cell memory formation after mild COVID-19. Study information: TCR clusters were mostly confined to one donor each. Study-wide points: Specificity for SARS-CoV-2 was not confirmed among the second-wave clones peaking on day 37.

MiXCR was run by TCRdb on the 5' RACE reads, yielding one entry per CDR3 protein. The data contain about 200,000 distinct CDR3 sequences, around 16% of them seen just once; the ten biggest clones take up roughly 2.1%. CDR1 is SGHNT and CDR2 is YYREEE in the germline V gene (reference sequence). V was shortened by 2 bases and J by 3 bases, with 15 bases between the two germline ends. The CDR3 covers 15 residues. The clonotype was recovered from an adult woman who had mild COVID-19 (a few samples of this study predate the infection). Cell type and time point are not known. Sequencing used PBMCs or a T cell subset sorted from them (not recorded which). This chain connects TRBV5-4 to TRBJ2-7; D is undetermined. CDR3 sequence reads: CASSFDTSTFYEQYF. CDR3 sequence (DNA): TGTGCCAGCAGCTTCGACACCTCAACTTTCTACGAGCAGTACTTC.